The rows below give T cell receptor beta chains drawn from one sample of a study of blood T cell repertoires in COVID-19. Sequencing used immunoSEQ multiplex PCR; TCRdb keeps in-frame clones, though not all of them. There are around 240,000 clones in the sample; about 90% occur only once, and 3% to 3.5% lies in the top ten. Sequencing used peripheral blood. The receptors here all came from a young woman who had recovered from COVID-19. Each CDR3 is given with its conserved first and last residue. A D gene is named only where the DNA matches it firmly. Clone size is not always given. Where it is, it says once, few, many or a class for expanded clones.

length: 14; J: TRBJ2-3; V: TRBV7-2; size: -; D: -; DNA: TGTGCCAGCAGCTTGTATCCGGGATCAGATACGCAGTATTTT; CDR3: CASSLYPGSDTQYF
length: 15; J: TRBJ1-2; V: TRBV3-1/TRBV3-2; size: -; D: TRBD1; DNA: TGTGCCAGCAGCCTAGGACAGGGGGAAAATTCTGGCTACACCTTC; CDR3: CASSLGQGENSGYTF
length: 17; J: TRBJ2-6; V: TRBV9; size: -; D: TRBD2; DNA: TGTGCCAGCAGCGTATCTCTCGGGGGGACTGGGGCCAACGTCCTGACTTTC; CDR3: CASSVSLGGTGANVLTF
length: 15; J: TRBJ2-2; V: TRBV2; size: -; D: TRBD2; DNA: TGTGCCAGCAGTGATAAGTTAGCGGGGACTGGGGAGCTGTTTTTT; CDR3: CASSDKLAGTGELFF
length: 14; J: TRBJ2-4; V: TRBV2; size: -; D: -; DNA: TGTGCCAGCAGTGACGGTTTGGAGGTCCACATTCAGTACTTC; CDR3: CASSDGLEVHIQYF
length: 16; J: TRBJ2-1; V: TRBV5-1; size: once; D: TRBD2; DNA: TGCGCCAGCAGCTTCCAGCGGGGGAGCTCCTACAATGAGCAGTTCTTC; CDR3: CASSFQRGSSYNEQFF
length: 12; J: TRBJ2-1; V: TRBV7-3; size: -; D: -; DNA: TGTGCCAGCAGCCGCCCCGGGGGTGAGCAGTTCTTC; CDR3: CASSRPGGEQFF
length: 15; J: TRBJ2-2; V: TRBV7-9; size: -; D: TRBD1; DNA: TGTGCCAGCAGCTGGGGGACAGTGAACACCGGGGAGCTGTTTTTT; CDR3: CASSWGTVNTGELFF
length: 14; J: TRBJ1-1; V: TRBV5-1; size: -; D: -; DNA: TGCGCCAGCAGCTTGCGGGGGGCGAACACTGAAGCTTTCTTT; CDR3: CASSLRGANTEAFF
length: 14; J: TRBJ2-1; V: TRBV11-1; size: -; D: TRBD2; DNA: TGTGCCAGCAGAGAAGCGGGGGGGCAGGTTGAGCAGTTCTTC; CDR3: CASREAGGQVEQFF
length: 14; J: TRBJ1-2; V: TRBV4-1; size: once; D: -; DNA: TGCGCCAGCAGCCAACCCTACCGATACTATGGCTACACCTTC; CDR3: CASSQPYRYYGYTF
length: 16; J: TRBJ1-5; V: TRBV10-3; size: -; D: TRBD1; DNA: TGTGCCATCAGTGAGGCGAAGGGGACAGACAATCAGCCCCAGCATTTT; CDR3: CAISEAKGTDNQPQHF
length: 17; J: TRBJ2-2; V: TRBV13; size: -; D: TRBD2; DNA: TGTGCCAGCAGCTTAGGCCGACTAGCGGGGGACACCGGGGAGCTGTTTTTT; CDR3: CASSLGRLAGDTGELFF
length: 15; J: TRBJ2-5; V: TRBV5-1; size: few; D: -; DNA: TGCGCCAGCAGCTTGGCCGGAACTAGCCAAGAGACCCAGTACTTC; CDR3: CASSLAGTSQETQYF
length: 14; J: TRBJ2-1; V: TRBV4-1; size: -; D: -; DNA: TGCGCCAGCAAGGGGGACATAGAGGTTAATGAGCAGTTCTTC; CDR3: CASKGDIEVNEQFF
length: 15; J: TRBJ2-1; V: TRBV5-4; size: -; D: TRBD2; DNA: TGTGCCAGCAGCTTGCCTAGCGGGAACTACAATGAGCAGTTCTTC; CDR3: CASSLPSGNYNEQFF
length: 15; J: TRBJ1-5; V: TRBV6-1; size: -; D: -; DNA: TGTGCCAGCAGTGAAGAAAGTGGGGCCAGGCAGCCCCAGCATTTT; CDR3: CASSEESGARQPQHF
length: 17; J: TRBJ2-1; V: TRBV6-1; size: -; D: -; DNA: TGTGCCAGCAGTGAAAGGGGGTTCGGGTCCGTCGGCAATGAGCAGTTCTTC; CDR3: CASSERGFGSVGNEQFF
length: 18; J: TRBJ2-7; V: TRBV9; size: -; D: TRBD2; DNA: TGTGCCAGCAGCTTCACGTCCAAAGCGGGGCAGTCTCCCTACGAGCAGTACTTC; CDR3: CASSFTSKAGQSPYEQYF
length: 15; J: TRBJ2-5; V: TRBV7-9; size: -; D: -; DNA: TGTGCCAGCAACAGACTAGTAACTAGAGAAGAGACCCAGTACTTC; CDR3: CASNRLVTREETQYF